This is a list of T cell receptor beta chains from one sample in a study of T cell repertoires in cytomegalovirus infection. Antigens for these TCRs are unknown. TCRdb passed the reads through MiXCR, listing each CDR3 protein once. The data show around 500,000 distinct CDR3 sequences, approximately 42% seen once. Sample: cultured PBMCs, taken from culture after CMV antigen stimulation. The receptors were gathered from a human donor in good health (CMV status not recorded). Some clones in this sample may be carry-over from other donors' samples. The CDR3 runs from the conserved cysteine through the conserved F or W. The D gene is left open where the match is weak. A row's size may be missing; if present it is once, few, many or a size class.

J gene,D gene,clone size,V gene,CDR3 protein,CDR3 DNA
TRBJ2-2,-,-,TRBV5-6,CASSRLGIVVTGELFF,TGTGCCAGCAGCCGTTTAGGGATCGTCGTGACCGGGGAGCTGTTTTTT
TRBJ1-1,-,-,TRBV6-2/TRBV6-3,CASSYLAGMNTEAFF,TGTGCCAGCAGTTACTTGGCAGGAATGAACACTGAAGCTTTCTTT
TRBJ2-7,-,few,TRBV7-2,CASSTDRAYEQYF,TGTGCCAGCAGCACGGACCGCGCGTACGAGCAGTACTTC
TRBJ1-6,-,-,TRBV6-5,CAISRRGNDSPLHF,TGTGCCATTTCCCGTCGGGGGAATGATTCACCCCTCCACTTT
TRBJ2-5,-,-,TRBV19,CASSSDPVETQYF,TGTGCCAGTAGTAGTGACCCCGTGGAGACCCAGTACTTC
TRBJ2-7,-,-,TRBV7-4,CASSLRRDTTYEQYF,TGTGCCAGCAGCTTGCGCCGGGACACCACCTACGAGCAGTACTTC
TRBJ2-3,-,-,TRBV5-1,CASSLVTEASTDTQYF,TGCGCCAGCAGCTTGGTAACGGAGGCTAGCACAGATACGCAGTATTTT
TRBJ2-2,TRBD2,-,TRBV10-3,CAISQTSGGISAGELFF,TGTGCCATCAGCCAGACTAGCGGGGGGATTAGCGCCGGGGAGCTGTTTTTT
TRBJ2-1,-,-,TRBV7-2,CASSPGLADEQFF,TGTGCCAGCAGCCCTGGCTTAGCAGACGAGCAGTTCTTC
TRBJ2-1,-,few,TRBV7-6,CASSSLIRGSSYNEQFF,TGTGCCAGCAGCTCCCTCATAAGGGGAAGCTCCTACAATGAGCAGTTCTTC
TRBJ1-2,-,-,TRBV7-4,CASTWGGGADGYGYTF,TGTGCCAGCACCTGGGGCGGGGGGGCAGATGGCTATGGCTACACCTTC
TRBJ2-5,-,-,TRBV7-2,CASSLGSRREETQYF,TGTGCCAGCAGCTTAGGGAGCCGGAGGGAAGAGACCCAGTACTTC
TRBJ1-1,-,-,TRBV4-3,CASSQERKGEAFF,TGCGCCAGCAGCCAAGAAAGGAAGGGTGAAGCTTTCTTT
TRBJ1-2,-,many,TRBV7-2,CASSLLGTPNYGYTF,TGTGCCAGCAGCTTATTAGGGACTCCTAACTATGGCTACACCTTC
TRBJ1-2,-,-,TRBV7-9,CASSRDDRFGGTGYTF,TGTGCCAGCAGCCGGGACGATCGTTTTGGGGGTACAGGCTACACCTTC
TRBJ2-3,-,-,TRBV2,CASSRLANTDTQYF,TGTGCCAGCTCCAGGCTAGCTAACACAGATACGCAGTATTTT
TRBJ2-7,-,few,TRBV7-8,CASSLARAGVSYEQYF,TGTGCCAGCAGCTTAGCGAGGGCAGGAGTTTCCTACGAGCAGTACTTC
TRBJ1-2,-,-,TRBV11-2,CASSQKSGWGYTF,TGTGCCAGCAGCCAGAAGTCGGGCTGGGGCTACACCTTC
TRBJ2-3,TRBD1,-,TRBV7-2,CASSSRQGITTDTQYF,TGTGCCAGCAGCTCCCGACAGGGGATAACTACAGATACGCAGTATTTT
TRBJ2-1,TRBD2,-,TRBV20-1,CSAESGGESYNEQFF,TGCAGTGCAGAGAGCGGGGGGGAATCCTACAATGAGCAGTTCTTC
TRBJ1-5,TRBD1,few,TRBV23-1,CASREGQGDDQPQHF,TGCGCCAGCAGGGAGGGACAGGGGGATGACCAGCCCCAGCATTTT
TRBJ1-5,-,-,TRBV18,CASSPSGEDQPQHF,TGTGCCAGCTCACCATCAGGGGAAGATCAGCCCCAGCATTTT
TRBJ1-6,-,-,TRBV6-6,CASSYGGGGNSPLHF,TGTGCCAGCAGTTACGGCGGCGGGGGGAATTCACCCCTCCACTTT
TRBJ1-2,TRBD1,-,TRBV12-3/TRBV12-4,CASSPHPGQGSFMRGYTF,TGTGCCAGCAGCCCCCATCCGGGACAGGGGAGTTTTATGCGCGGCTACACCTTC
TRBJ1-1,-,-,TRBV6-6,CASSPSTEAFF,TGTGCCAGCAGCCCCTCCACTGAAGCTTTCTTT
TRBJ2-7,TRBD1,-,TRBV11-1,CASSLIQGAIYEQYF,TGTGCCAGCAGCCTCATTCAGGGGGCGATCTACGAGCAGTACTTC
TRBJ2-1,-,-,TRBV6-2/TRBV6-3,CASSYSSEQFF,TGTGCCAGCAGTTACTCTAGTGAGCAGTTCTTC